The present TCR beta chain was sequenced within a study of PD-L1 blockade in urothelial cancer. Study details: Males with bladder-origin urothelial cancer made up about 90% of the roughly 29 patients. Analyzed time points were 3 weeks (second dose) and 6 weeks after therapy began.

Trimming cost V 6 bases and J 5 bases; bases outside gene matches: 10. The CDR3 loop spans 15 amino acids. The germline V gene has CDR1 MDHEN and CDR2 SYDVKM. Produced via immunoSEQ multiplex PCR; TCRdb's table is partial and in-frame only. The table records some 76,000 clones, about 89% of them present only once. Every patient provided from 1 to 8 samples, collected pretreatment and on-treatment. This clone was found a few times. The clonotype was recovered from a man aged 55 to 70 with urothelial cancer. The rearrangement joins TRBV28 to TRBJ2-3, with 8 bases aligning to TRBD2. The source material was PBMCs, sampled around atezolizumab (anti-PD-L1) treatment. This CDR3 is CASSRPGLVIDTQYF. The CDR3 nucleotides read TGTGCCAGCAGCCGTCCGGGACTAGTTATAGATACGCAGTATTTT.